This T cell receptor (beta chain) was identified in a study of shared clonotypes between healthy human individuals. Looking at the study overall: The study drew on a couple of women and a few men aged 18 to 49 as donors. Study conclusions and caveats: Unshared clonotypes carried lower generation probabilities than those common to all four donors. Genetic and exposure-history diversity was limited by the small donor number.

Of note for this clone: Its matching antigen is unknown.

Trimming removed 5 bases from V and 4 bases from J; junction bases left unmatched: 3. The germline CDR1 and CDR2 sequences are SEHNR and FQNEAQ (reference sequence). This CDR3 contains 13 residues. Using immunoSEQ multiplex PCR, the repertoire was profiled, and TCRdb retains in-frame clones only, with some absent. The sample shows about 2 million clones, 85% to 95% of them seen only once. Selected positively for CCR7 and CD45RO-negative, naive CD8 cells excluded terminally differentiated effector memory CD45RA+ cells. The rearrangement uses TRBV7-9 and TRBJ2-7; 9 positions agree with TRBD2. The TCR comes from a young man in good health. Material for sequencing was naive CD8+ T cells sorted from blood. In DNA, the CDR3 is TGTGCCAGCAGCGCCGGACTAGCGTACGAGCAGTACTTC. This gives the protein CASSAGLAYEQYF.